These 15 T cell receptor beta chains came from one sample sequenced in a study of blood T cells in healthy people across ages. Sample-barcoded 5' priming and a J-beta primer mix drove a second PCR of 7 to 11 cycles. MiXCR was run by TCRdb on the 5' RACE reads, yielding one entry per CDR3 protein. The top ten hold roughly 7% of the sample, which has around 1.5 million distinct CDR3 sequences, around 55% seen once. The material sequenced was blood. Receptors originate from a young man in good health.

This clonotype has at least ten counts. V is TRBV12-3 or TRBV12-4 and J is TRBJ2-1; D call uncertain. Trimming took 3 bases from V and 7 from J, leaving 4 bases between them. CDR3 size: 11 residues. CDR3 sequence reads: CASSFRNEQFF. CDR3 bases: TGTGCCAGCAGTTTTAGGAATGAGCAGTTCTTC.

The V call is TRBV20-1, the J call TRBJ2-4; TRBD2 matches 10 bases. Germline trimming cut 2 bases from V and 1 base from J; bases unmatched to any gene: 2. Germline CDR1 and CDR2: DFQATT and SNEGSKA (reference sequence). The CDR3 has 15 residues. Written as DNA, the CDR3 is TGCAGTGCTAGACTAGCGGGAGCCGCCAAAAACATTCAGTACTTC. Encoded protein: CSARLAGAAKNIQYF.

The chain links TRBV27 to TRBJ2-7; 10 bases are shared with TRBD1. Unmatched junction bases numbered 9, after V lost 6 bases and J lost 4 bases. The length of the CDR3 is 15 residues. The V gene's germline CDR1 is MNHEY and CDR2 SMNVEV (reference sequence). CDR3 in DNA: TGTGCCAGCAGCACCAGTGGGACAGGGGATTACGAGCAGTACTTC. Protein sequence: CASSTSGTGDYEQYF.

The V gene is TRBV29-1, the J gene TRBJ1-2; D is undetermined. The V gene lost 1 base and the J gene lost 4 bases, with 16 bases spanning the gap. This CDR3 has 15 amino acids. Germline CDR1 and CDR2: SQVTM and ANQGSEA. In DNA, the CDR3 is TGCAGCGTTGAAGGGTTATCAGAACCGACCTATGGCTACACCTTC. Encoded protein: CSVEGLSEPTYGYTF.

In the case of this clonotype: No conserved phenylalanine or tryptophan is present at the end of the CDR3, so a read error is the likely explanation. V and J are TRBV6-5 and TRBJ2-1; D perhaps matches TRBD2 (6 bases). The CDR3 totals 16 residues. V dropped 8 bases and J dropped 0 bases, with 17 bases sitting between them. In germline, CDR1 is MNHEY, CDR2 SVGAGI. CDR3 DNA sequence: TGTGCCAGCCCATCCGGGGGACTCAGCTCCTACAATGAGCAGTTCCTC. This sequence encodes CASPSGGLSSYNEQFL.

The chain recombines TRBV7-9 with TRBJ2-7; D gene ambiguous. The length of the CDR3 is 13 residues. V lost 0 bases to trimming and J lost 6 bases, with 9 bases between them. Germline V lookup: CDR1 SEHNR, CDR2 FQNEAQ (reference sequence). In DNA, the CDR3 is TGTGCCAGCAGCTTAGCGCTCCAGCGCGAGCAGTACTTC. This gives the protein CASSLALQREQYF.

The chain carries TRBV5-1 and TRBJ2-6; D not certain. The germline V gene has CDR1 SGHRS and CDR2 YFSETQ. The CDR3 has 17 amino acids. The V end lost 3 bases, the J end lost 0 bases, and 13 bases lay between the germline ends. The CDR3 loop reads CASSSATSDSGANVLTF. The DNA for the CDR3 is TGCGCCAGCAGCTCCGCGACATCTGACTCTGGGGCCAACGTCCTGACTTTC.

J is TRBJ2-4 and V is TRBV11-3, with 8 bases matching TRBD2. The trim removed 5 bases at V and 6 bases at J, leaving 6 bases unmatched. This CDR3 comprises 14 residues. Germline CDR1 is SGHNT and CDR2 is YENEEA. CDR3: CASSPTAGGNIQYF. The CDR3 bases are TGTGCCAGCAGCCCTACTGCGGGGGGAAACATTCAGTACTTC.

With regard to this clonotype: Mismatch with germline at one junction end may stem from a read error. V is TRBV6-5 and J is TRBJ1-3, with D hard to call. The CDR3 is 11 amino acids. CDR1 is MNHEY and CDR2 is SVGAGI in the germline V gene. CDR3 loop: CASSMGNTTYF. CDR3 DNA: TGTGCCAGCAGCATGGGAAACACCACATATTTT.

The rearrangement joins TRBV4-1 to TRBJ2-7, with 8 bases that match TRBD1. With V trimmed by 2 bases and J by 1 base, 7 bases remained unmatched. CDR3 size: 16 residues. CDR1 is MGHRA, CDR2 YSYEKL, per germline. The CDR3 sequence: CASSQLWDRLSYEQYF. The CDR3 DNA reads TGCGCCAGCAGCCAATTATGGGACAGGCTGTCCTACGAGCAGTACTTC.

The table lists this clonotype with a few counts. This chain links TRBV15 with TRBJ2-7, with unresolved D. The V and J ends lost 4 bases and 3 bases respectively, with 13 bases between them. Germline CDR1 is LNHNV and CDR2 is YYDKDF (reference sequence). The CDR3 contains 14 residues. The CDR3 is CATSTPSQYYEQYF. Here the CDR3 DNA reads TGTGCCACCAGCACCCCATCGCAGTACTACGAGCAGTACTTC.

This clonotype showed up just a few times. The V gene is TRBV9, the J gene TRBJ1-5, with D unclear. The CDR3 loop spans 13 amino acids. The V end was cut by 0 bases, the J end by 4 bases, with 5 bases between. The germline CDR1 and CDR2 sequences are SGDLS and YYNGEE. CDR3 amino acids: CASSVDGNQPQHF. CDR3 DNA sequence: TGTGCCAGCAGCGTAGATGGTAATCAGCCCCAGCATTTT.

V and J are TRBV10-3 and TRBJ2-2; D perhaps matches TRBD2 (6 bases). In germline, CDR1 is ENHRY, CDR2 SYGVKD. V dropped 2 bases and J dropped 3 bases, with 10 bases sitting between them. This CDR3 contains 15 residues. The CDR3 spells CAISEAGDYTGELFF. In DNA form, the CDR3 reads TGTGCCATCAGTGAGGCTGGGGACTACACCGGGGAGCTGTTTTTT.

This chain links TRBV4-3 with TRBJ1-6; D gene ambiguous. Germline lookup yields CDR1 LGHNA and CDR2 YSLEER. V shed 5 bases and J shed 12 bases, with 14 bases lying between them. This CDR3 region has 13 residues. The CDR3 region is CASSRIGSQPLHF. The CDR3 region has the DNA TGCGCCAGCAGCAGGATAGGGTCACAACCCCTCCACTTT.

This clonotype was recorded once. The chain couples TRBV2 to TRBJ2-3; 9 bases line up with TRBD2. The CDR3 runs 15 residues. Per germline, CDR1 SNHLY and CDR2 FYNNEI. Germline trimming cut 4 bases from V and 2 bases from J; bases unmatched to any gene: 4. Here the CDR3 DNA reads TGTGCCAGCAGTGGACTAGCGGACTACACAGATACGCAGTATTTT. It translates to CASSGLADYTDTQYF. The full variable domain, completed using reference TRBV2 and TRBJ2-3, is EPEVTQTPSHQVTQMGQEVILRCVPISNHLYFYWYRQILGQKVEFLVSFYNNEISEKSEIFDDQFSVERPDGSNFTLKIRSTKLEDSAMYFCASSGLADYTDTQYFGPGTRLTVL.